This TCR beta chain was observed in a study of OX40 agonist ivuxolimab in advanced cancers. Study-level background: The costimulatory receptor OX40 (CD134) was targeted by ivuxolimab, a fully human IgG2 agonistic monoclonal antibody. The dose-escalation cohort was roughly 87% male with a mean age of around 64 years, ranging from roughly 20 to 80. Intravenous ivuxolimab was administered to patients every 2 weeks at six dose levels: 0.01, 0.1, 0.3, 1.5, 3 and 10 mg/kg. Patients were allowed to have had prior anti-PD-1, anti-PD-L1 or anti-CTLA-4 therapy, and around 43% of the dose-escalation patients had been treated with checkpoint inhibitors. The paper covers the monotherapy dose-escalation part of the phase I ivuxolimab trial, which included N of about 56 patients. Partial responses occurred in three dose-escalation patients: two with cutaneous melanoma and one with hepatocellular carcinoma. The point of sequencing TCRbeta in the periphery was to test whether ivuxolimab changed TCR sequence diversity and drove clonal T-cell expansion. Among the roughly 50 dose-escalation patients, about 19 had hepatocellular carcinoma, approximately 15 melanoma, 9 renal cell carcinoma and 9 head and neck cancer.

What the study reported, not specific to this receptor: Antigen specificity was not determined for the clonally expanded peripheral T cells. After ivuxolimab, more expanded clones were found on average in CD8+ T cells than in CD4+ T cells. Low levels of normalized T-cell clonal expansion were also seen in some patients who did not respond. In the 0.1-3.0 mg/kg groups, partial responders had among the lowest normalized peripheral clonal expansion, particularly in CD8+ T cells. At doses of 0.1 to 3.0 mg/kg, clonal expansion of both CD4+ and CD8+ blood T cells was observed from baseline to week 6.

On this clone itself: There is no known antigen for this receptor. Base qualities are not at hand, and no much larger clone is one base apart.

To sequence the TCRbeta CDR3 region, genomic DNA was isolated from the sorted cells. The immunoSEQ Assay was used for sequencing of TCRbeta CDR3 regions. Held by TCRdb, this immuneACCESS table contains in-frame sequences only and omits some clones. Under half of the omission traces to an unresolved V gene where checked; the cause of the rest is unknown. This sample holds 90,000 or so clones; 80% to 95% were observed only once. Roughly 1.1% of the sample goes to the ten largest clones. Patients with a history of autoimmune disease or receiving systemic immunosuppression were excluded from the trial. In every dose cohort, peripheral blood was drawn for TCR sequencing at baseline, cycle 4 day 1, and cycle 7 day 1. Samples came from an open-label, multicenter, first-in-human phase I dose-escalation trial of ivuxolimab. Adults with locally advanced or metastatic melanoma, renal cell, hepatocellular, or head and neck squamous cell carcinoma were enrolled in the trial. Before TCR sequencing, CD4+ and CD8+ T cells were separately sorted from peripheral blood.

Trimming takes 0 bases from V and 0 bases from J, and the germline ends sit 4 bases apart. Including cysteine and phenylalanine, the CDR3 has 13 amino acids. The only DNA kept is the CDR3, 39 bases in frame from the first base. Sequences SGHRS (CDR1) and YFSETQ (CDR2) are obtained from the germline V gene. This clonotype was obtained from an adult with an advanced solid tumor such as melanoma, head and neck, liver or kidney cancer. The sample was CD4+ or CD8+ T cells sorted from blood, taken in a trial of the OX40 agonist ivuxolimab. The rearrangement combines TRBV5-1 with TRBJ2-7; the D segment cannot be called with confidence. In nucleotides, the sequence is TGCGCCAGCAGCTTGGACTTCTCCTACGAGCAGTACTTC. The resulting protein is CASSLDFSYEQYF.